Each of the 10 T cell receptor beta chains below was sequenced from the same sample in a study of vaccination and CD4 T cells after COVID-19. Cultured CD4+ T cell DNA underwent sequencing with the Oncomine TCR Beta short-read assay. TCRdb redid the calling of the PCR reads with MiXCR, one entry per CDR3 protein. The repertoire consists of 15,000 to 25,000 distinct CDR3 sequences, with approximately 40% occurring once and the leading ten covering roughly an eighth. The treatment was: roughly 10-day PBMC culture with coronavirus spike peptide pools or control peptides (ViraFEST assay). Their cognate antigens are unknown. Sequencing input: cultured CD4+ T cells from blood. The receptors shown here come from a human donor with COVID-19.

This clonotype was seen more than once but under ten times. This chain links TRBV4-1 with TRBJ1-2; no firm D call. V lost 1 base, J lost 2 bases, and 11 bases lay in between. The CDR3 loop spans 15 amino acids. Germline V lookup: CDR1 MGHRA, CDR2 YSYEKL. CDR3 coding DNA: TGCGCCAGCAGCCAAGTGGCAGGCGGGAACTATGGCTACACCTTC. It is translated as CASSQVAGGNYGYTF.

The rearrangement uses TRBV4-1 and TRBJ1-2; D is unresolved. The germline V gene encodes CDR1 MGHRA and CDR2 YSYEKL. The CDR3 has 15 residues. The ends were cut back, 0 bases at V and 8 bases at J, with 16 bases in the middle. As DNA, the CDR3 is TGCGCCAGCAGCCAAGAAGACACGACCACGGGGGGCTACACCTTC. Translated: CASSQEDTTTGGYTF.

This clonotype was counted a few times. This chain links TRBV19 with TRBJ1-3; D gene uncertain. This CDR3 comprises 12 residues. Germline V gene data show CDR1 as LNHDA and CDR2 as SQIVND (reference sequence). V was trimmed by 3 bases and J by 2 bases, leaving 2 bases between them. This CDR3 is CASSIPGNTIYF. In nucleotides, the CDR3 is TGTGCCAGTAGTATTCCTGGAAACACCATATATTTT.

This rearrangement joins TRBV11-3 to TRBJ2-3; 7 bases fit TRBD2. CDR1 is SGHNT, CDR2 YENEEA, per germline. Losses at the gene ends were 5 bases for V and 0 bases for J; bases not matched to a gene: 8. This CDR3 region has 16 residues. CDR3 sequence reads: CASSTQRGDSTDTQYF. For the CDR3, the DNA is TGTGCCAGCAGCACCCAACGGGGGGACAGCACAGATACGCAGTATTTT.

The chain combines TRBV10-1 with TRBJ2-4; possible D gene TRBD1, 5 bases. The CDR3 has 14 residues. Germline values: CDR1 WNHNN, CDR2 SYGVQD (reference sequence). The germline V and J ends were trimmed by 0 bases and 9 bases, with 12 bases remaining between them. CDR3 DNA: TGCGCCAGCAGTGAGTCCATTCTAGGGGCCATTCAGTACTTC. Its protein product is CASSESILGAIQYF.

This clonotype was detected a few times. This chain uses TRBV5-1 with TRBJ1-2; the D gene is possibly TRBD1 (5 bases). Germline CDR1 is SGHRS and CDR2 is YFSETQ. CDR3 size: 13 residues. Trimming left V 2 bases short and J 6 bases short, with 11 bases between. Written as DNA, the CDR3 is TGCGCCAGCAGCTTTCAGGGTTCCCATGGCTACACCTTC. Translated: CASSFQGSHGYTF.

Points on this clonotype: One junction end does not reproduce the germline sequence, and a read error may be involved. The chain joins TRBV7-9 to TRBJ1-1, with 7 bases fitting TRBD1. The CDR3 sequence is 14 residues long. Germline CDR1 reads SEHNR; CDR2 reads FQNEAQ (reference sequence). The CDR3 DNA is TGTACCAGCGGCCAGGGGGGTGGTAGGACTGAAGCTTTCTTT. Encoded protein: CTSGQGGGRTEAFF.

This clonotype has a handful of counts. This sequence joins TRBV20-1 and TRBJ2-2; no definite D call. Germline assignment: CDR1 DFQATT and CDR2 SNEGSKA (reference sequence). This CDR3 spans 13 amino acids. Trimming left V 3 bases short and J 6 bases short, with 11 bases between. As DNA, the CDR3 is TGCAGTGCTAGTACGAATTTCGCCGGGGAGCTGTTTTTT. This codes for CSASTNFAGELFF.

This clonotype has a handful of counts. The rearrangement joins TRBV6-5 to TRBJ1-4; D remains ambiguous. V lost 0 bases, J lost 8 bases, and 10 bases lay in between. The germline CDR1 and CDR2 sequences are MNHEY and SVGAGI. The CDR3 has 14 residues. CDR3 sequence (DNA): TGTGCCAGCAGTTACTCGGGCGGGTCCGAAAAACTGTTTTTT. Protein product: CASSYSGGSEKLFF.

J is TRBJ1-2 and V is TRBV6-1; D is unresolved. The CDR3 loop spans 13 amino acids. Trimming pared 8 bases from V and 4 bases from J, leaving 14 bases between. Germline assignment: CDR1 MNHNS and CDR2 SASEGT. CDR3 nucleotides: TGTGCCAGCTCGGTGCAGACTGGCTATGGCTACACCTTC. Encoded protein: CASSVQTGYGYTF.